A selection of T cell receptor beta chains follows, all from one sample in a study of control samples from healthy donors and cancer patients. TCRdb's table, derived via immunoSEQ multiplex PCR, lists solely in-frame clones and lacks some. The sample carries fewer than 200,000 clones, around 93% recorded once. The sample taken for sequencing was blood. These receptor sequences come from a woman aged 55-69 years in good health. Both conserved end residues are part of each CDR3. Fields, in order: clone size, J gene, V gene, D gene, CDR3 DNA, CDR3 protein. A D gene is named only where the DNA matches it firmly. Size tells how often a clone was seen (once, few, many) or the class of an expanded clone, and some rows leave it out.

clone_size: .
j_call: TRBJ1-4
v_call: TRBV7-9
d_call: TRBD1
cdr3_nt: TGTGCCAGCAGCCCCGGAGGGACAGGGTGGGAAAAACTGTTTTTT
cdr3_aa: CASSPGGTGWEKLFF

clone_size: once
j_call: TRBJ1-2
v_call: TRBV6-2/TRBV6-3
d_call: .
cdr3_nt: TGTGCCAGCAGCCTGGACGGCTATGGCTACACCTTC
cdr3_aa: CASSLDGYGYTF

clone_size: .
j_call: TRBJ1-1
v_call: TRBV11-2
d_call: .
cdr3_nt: TGTGCCAGCAGCTTAGGATTCGAGGGTTCTATGAACACTGAAGCTTTCTTT
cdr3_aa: CASSLGFEGSMNTEAFF

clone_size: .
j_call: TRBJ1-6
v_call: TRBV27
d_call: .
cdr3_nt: TGTGCCGCGGGTGGAGCCTACTATAATTCACCCCTCCACTTT
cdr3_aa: CAAGGAYYNSPLHF

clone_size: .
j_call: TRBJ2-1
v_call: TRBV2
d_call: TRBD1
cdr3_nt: TGTGCCAGCAGCGCAGGACAGGCCTCGGGGAATGAGCAGTTCTTC
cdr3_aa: CASSAGQASGNEQFF

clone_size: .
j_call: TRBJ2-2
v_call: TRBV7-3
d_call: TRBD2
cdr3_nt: TGTGCCAGCAGCCAAACCCCGGGGGGTGGGACCGGGGAGCTGTTTTTT
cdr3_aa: CASSQTPGGGTGELFF

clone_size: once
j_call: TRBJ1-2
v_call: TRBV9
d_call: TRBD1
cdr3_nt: TGTGCCAGCAGCGTATCAAACACAGGGGGCCACTATGGCTACACCTTC
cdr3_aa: CASSVSNTGGHYGYTF

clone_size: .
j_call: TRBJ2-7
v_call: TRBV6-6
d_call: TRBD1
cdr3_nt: TGTGCCAGCAGTCTCGGGACAGTCGGATCCTACGAGCAGTACTTC
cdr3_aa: CASSLGTVGSYEQYF

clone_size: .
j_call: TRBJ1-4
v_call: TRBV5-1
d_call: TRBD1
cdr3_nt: TGCGCCAGCAGCTTGGCGACAGGGTCCCATAATGAAAAACTGTTTTTT
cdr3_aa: CASSLATGSHNEKLFF

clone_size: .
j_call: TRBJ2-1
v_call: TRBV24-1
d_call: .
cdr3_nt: TGTGCCACCAGTGACCCCGGGGCCCCCTACAATGAGCAGTTCTTC
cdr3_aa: CATSDPGAPYNEQFF

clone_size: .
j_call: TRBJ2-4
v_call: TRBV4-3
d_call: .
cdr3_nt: TGCGCCAGCAGCCAAGCCACAGTTCCTTTTATCAAAAACATTCAGTACTTC
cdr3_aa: CASSQATVPFIKNIQYF

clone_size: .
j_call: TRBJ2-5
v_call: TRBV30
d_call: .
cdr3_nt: TGTGCCTGGACGCCGCTACGGGGGCTTCAAGAGACCCAGTACTTC
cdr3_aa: CAWTPLRGLQETQYF

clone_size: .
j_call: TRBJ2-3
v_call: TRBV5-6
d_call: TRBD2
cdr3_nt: TGTGCCAGCAGCTTGGTGGATTGGACTAGCGGTAACACAGATACGCAGTATTTT
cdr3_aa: CASSLVDWTSGNTDTQYF

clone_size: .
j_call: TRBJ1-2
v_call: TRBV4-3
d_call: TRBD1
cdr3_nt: TGCGCCAGCAGCCGGGGACAGGGGGACTCTTATGGCTACACCTTC
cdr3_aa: CASSRGQGDSYGYTF

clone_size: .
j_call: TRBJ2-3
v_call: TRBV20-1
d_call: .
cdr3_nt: TGCAGTGCTAGTGAGCGGCGGGCCCCACGGTCAGATACGCAGTATTTT
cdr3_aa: CSASERRAPRSDTQYF

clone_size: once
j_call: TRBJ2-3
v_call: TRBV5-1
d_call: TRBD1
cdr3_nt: TGCGCCAGCAGCTTGACAAGGGGACAGACTAGCACAGATACGCAGTATTTT
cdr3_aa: CASSLTRGQTSTDTQYF

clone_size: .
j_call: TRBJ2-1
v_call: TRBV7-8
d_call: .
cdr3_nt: TGTGCCAGCACCCCTCGACGGTGGAACCTATACAATGAGCAGTTCTTC
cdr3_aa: CASTPRRWNLYNEQFF

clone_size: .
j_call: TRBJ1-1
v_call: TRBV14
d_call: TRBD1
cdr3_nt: TGTGCCAGCAGCCTTAGACAGGGTGAAGCTTTCTTT
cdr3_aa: CASSLRQGEAFF

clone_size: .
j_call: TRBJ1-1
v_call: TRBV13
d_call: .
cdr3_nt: TGTGCCAGCAGCTTAGGATCTGGGGGAAACACTGAAGCTTTCTTT
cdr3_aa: CASSLGSGGNTEAFF

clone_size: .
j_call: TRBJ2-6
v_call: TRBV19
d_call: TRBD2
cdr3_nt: TGTGCCAGTTTTCCCCTGTGGGGGGGCTCTGGGGCCAACGTCCTGACTTTC
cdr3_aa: CASFPLWGGSGANVLTF

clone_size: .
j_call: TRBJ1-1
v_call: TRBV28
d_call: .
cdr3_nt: TGTGCCAGCAGTTTGAAAAGGGCTGAAGCTTTCTTT
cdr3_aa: CASSLKRAEAFF

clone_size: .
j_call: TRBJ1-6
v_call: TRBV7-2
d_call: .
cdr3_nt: TGTGCCAGCAGCTTAATGGGCTCTGGGTCGTCACCCCTCCACTTT
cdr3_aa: CASSLMGSGSSPLHF

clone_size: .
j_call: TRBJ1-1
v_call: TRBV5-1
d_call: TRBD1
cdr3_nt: TGCGCCAGCAGCCCGGGGACAGTATTTTCCACTGAAGCTTTCTTT
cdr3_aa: CASSPGTVFSTEAFF

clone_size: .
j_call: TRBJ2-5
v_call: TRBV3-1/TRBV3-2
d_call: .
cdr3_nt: TGTGCCAGCAGCCAGCAGGCCTGGGGGACCCAGTACTTC
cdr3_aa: CASSQQAWGTQYF

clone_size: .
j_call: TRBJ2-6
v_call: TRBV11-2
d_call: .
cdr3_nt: TGTGCCAGCCGCCTCTCGGGGGCCAACGTCCTGACTTTC
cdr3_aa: CASRLSGANVLTF

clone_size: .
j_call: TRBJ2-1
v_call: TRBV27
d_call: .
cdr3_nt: TGTGCCAGCAGTTTTCCCTCCCGGCTAGCTGCCTACAATGAGCAGTTCTTC
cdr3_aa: CASSFPSRLAAYNEQFF